This TCR beta chain was sequenced during a study of cytomegalovirus exposure and HLA in healthy donors. The overall study: The study's early data release held tens of millions of unique TCRs from HLA-typed donors. The Caucasian-associated ancestry cluster held roughly 78% of 398 genotyped donors.

60 Vbeta and 13 Jbeta primers were used in PCR. The protocol was immunoSEQ multiplex PCR, while the TCRdb copy is restricted to in-frame clones and leaves out a portion. This table holds some 130,000 clones, roughly 63% found once. Though nominally healthy at sampling, donors likely had unrecorded immune exposures. V was pared by 4 bases and J by 1 base, with 8 bases between. CDR1 is LGHNA and CDR2 is YSLEER in the germline V gene. This CDR3 region has 14 residues. The sequenced material came from PBMCs. The receptor comes from a young man in good health and CMV-seropositive. J is TRBJ2-1 and V is TRBV4-3; perhaps TRBD2 as D (5 bases). The CDR3 is CASSRTSSYNEQFF. The CDR3 DNA follows: TGCGCCAGCAGCCGGACTTCTTCCTACAATGAGCAGTTCTTC.